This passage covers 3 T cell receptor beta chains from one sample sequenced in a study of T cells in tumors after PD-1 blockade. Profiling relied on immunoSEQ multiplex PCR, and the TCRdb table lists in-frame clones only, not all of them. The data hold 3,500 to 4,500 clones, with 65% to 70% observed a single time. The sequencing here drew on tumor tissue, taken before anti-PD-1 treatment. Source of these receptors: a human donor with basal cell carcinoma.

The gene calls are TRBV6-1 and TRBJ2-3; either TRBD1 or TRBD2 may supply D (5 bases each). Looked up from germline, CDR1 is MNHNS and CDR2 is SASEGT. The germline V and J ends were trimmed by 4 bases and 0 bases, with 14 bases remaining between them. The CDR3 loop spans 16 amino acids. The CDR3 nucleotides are TGTGCCAGCAGTGGCCGCCGGGACCCTAGCACAGATACGCAGTATTTT. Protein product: CASSGRRDPSTDTQYF.

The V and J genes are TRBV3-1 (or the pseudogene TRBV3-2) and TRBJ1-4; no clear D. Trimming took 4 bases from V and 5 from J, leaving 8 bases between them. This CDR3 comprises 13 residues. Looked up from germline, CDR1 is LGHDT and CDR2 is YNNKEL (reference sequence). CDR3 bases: TGTGCCAGCAGCCTCGCTGGAAATGAAAAACTGTTTTTT. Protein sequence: CASSLAGNEKLFF.

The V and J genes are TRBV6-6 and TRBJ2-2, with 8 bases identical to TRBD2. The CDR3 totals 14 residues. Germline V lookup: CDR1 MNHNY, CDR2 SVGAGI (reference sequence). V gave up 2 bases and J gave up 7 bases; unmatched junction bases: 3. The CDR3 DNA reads TGTGCCAGCAGTTACCGGGGGGGCTTCGGGGAGCTGTTTTTT. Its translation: CASSYRGGFGELFF.